This T cell receptor (beta chain) was sequenced during a study of post-analysis software for immune sequencing data. Findings of the study overall: Controls showed lower frequencies than patients for five or six TRBV segments, and TRBV5-6, TRBV5-1 and TRBV20-1 were among these. Multiple sclerosis patients had significantly lower normalized Chao1 diversity than controls.

The CDR3 is made up of 16 amino acids. V lost 4 bases and J lost 3, with 19 bases in between. The germline V gene encodes CDR1 SGHRS and CDR2 YFSETQ. In the case of this clonotype: No antigen is known for it.

Prepared TCR beta cDNA libraries contained unique molecular identifiers. MiXCR, run by TCRdb on the PCR reads, gives a single entry per CDR3 protein. The sample contains about 820,000 distinct CDR3 sequences, roughly 50% of which appear only once. This TCR was sampled from a girl aged 10-17 years with multiple sclerosis. This rearrangement joins TRBV5-1 to TRBJ2-5; maybe TRBD1 (6 bases). The sample taken for sequencing was blood. CDR3 sequence (DNA): TGCGCCAGCAGCATAAGCTTTGGACACAGGGAAGAGACCCAGTACTTC. Amino acids: CASSISFGHREETQYF.